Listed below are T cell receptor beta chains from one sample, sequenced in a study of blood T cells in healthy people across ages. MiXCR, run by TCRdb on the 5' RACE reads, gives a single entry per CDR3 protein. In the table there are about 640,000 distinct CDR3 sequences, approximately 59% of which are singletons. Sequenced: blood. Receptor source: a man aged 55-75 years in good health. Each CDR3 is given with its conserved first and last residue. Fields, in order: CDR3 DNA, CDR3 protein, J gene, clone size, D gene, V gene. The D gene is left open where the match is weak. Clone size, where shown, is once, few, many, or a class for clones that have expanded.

CDR3nt: TGTGCCAGCTCCCGGGAAACCCTGAACACTGAAGCTTTCTTT; CDR3aa: CASSRETLNTEAFF; j_gene: TRBJ1-1; abundance: .; d_gene: .; v_gene: TRBV7-8
CDR3nt: TGCAGTGCTCCTAGCGGGGGTGCGGTGCGCGAGCAGTTCTTC; CDR3aa: CSAPSGGAVREQFF; j_gene: TRBJ2-1; abundance: few; d_gene: TRBD2; v_gene: TRBV20-1
CDR3nt: TGTGCCAACAGCCTCCCCAGGGGGACAGGGGTTGGCTACACCTTC; CDR3aa: CANSLPRGTGVGYTF; j_gene: TRBJ1-2; abundance: .; d_gene: TRBD1; v_gene: TRBV11-2
CDR3nt: TGTGCCAGCAGCCAGTACACCGCGAACACCGGGGAGCTGTTTTTT; CDR3aa: CASSQYTANTGELFF; j_gene: TRBJ2-2; abundance: .; d_gene: .; v_gene: TRBV3-1
CDR3nt: TGTGCCAGCAGTCACCGGGGGGGCGTCTACAATGAGCAGTTCTTC; CDR3aa: CASSHRGGVYNEQFF; j_gene: TRBJ2-1; abundance: .; d_gene: TRBD2; v_gene: TRBV2
CDR3nt: TGTGCCAGCAGTCCGGGACTAGCGGGGATGGATACGCAGTATTTT; CDR3aa: CASSPGLAGMDTQYF; j_gene: TRBJ2-3; abundance: few; d_gene: TRBD2; v_gene: TRBV12-3/TRBV12-4
CDR3nt: TGTGCCAGCAGGAGGGGCGAGAACACCGGGGAGCTGTTTTTT; CDR3aa: CASRRGENTGELFF; j_gene: TRBJ2-2; abundance: .; d_gene: .; v_gene: TRBV5-5
CDR3nt: TGTGCCAGCAGCCTTCCCGGGGGGCCAGATACGCAGTATTTT; CDR3aa: CASSLPGGPDTQYF; j_gene: TRBJ2-3; abundance: .; d_gene: .; v_gene: TRBV12-3/TRBV12-4
CDR3nt: TGCGCCAGCAGCCAAGTCCGGGACATAGTAGGGGAAGCTTTCTTT; CDR3aa: CASSQVRDIVGEAFF; j_gene: TRBJ1-1; abundance: .; d_gene: .; v_gene: TRBV4-1
CDR3nt: TGTGCCAGCAGCTTAGAATCGACTCGGAGTGAGCAGTTCTTC; CDR3aa: CASSLESTRSEQFF; j_gene: TRBJ2-1; abundance: once; d_gene: .; v_gene: TRBV7-6
CDR3nt: TGTGCCAGCAGGAAGGGGGACAGGGCGTCCGATGTGCAGTTCTTC; CDR3aa: CASRKGDRASDVQFF; j_gene: TRBJ2-1; abundance: .; d_gene: TRBD1; v_gene: TRBV27
CDR3nt: TGTGCCAGCAGCACGGGTCCTACTCAGCCCCAGCATTTT; CDR3aa: CASSTGPTQPQHF; j_gene: TRBJ1-5; abundance: once; d_gene: .; v_gene: TRBV11-2
CDR3nt: TGTGCCAGCAGTTACTCCGTCGCGGGGGGAGATACGCAGTATTTT; CDR3aa: CASSYSVAGGDTQYF; j_gene: TRBJ2-3; abundance: .; d_gene: TRBD2; v_gene: TRBV6-2/TRBV6-3
CDR3nt: TGTGCCAGCAGGCCCTCGGGGCACATTCAGTACTTC; CDR3aa: CASRPSGHIQYF; j_gene: TRBJ2-4; abundance: once; d_gene: .; v_gene: TRBV28
CDR3nt: TGTGCCAGCAGTGTGGGACGGGGACGCTCTGGGGTCAACGTCCTGACTTTC; CDR3aa: CASSVGRGRSGVNVLTF; j_gene: TRBJ2-6; abundance: .; d_gene: .; v_gene: TRBV2
CDR3nt: TGCAGTGCTGGAACGGACGCGCCTTACGAGCAGTACTTC; CDR3aa: CSAGTDAPYEQYF; j_gene: TRBJ2-7; abundance: .; d_gene: .; v_gene: TRBV20-1
CDR3nt: TGCAGTGCTAGGGGACAGGGGGTTTCGACCCAGTACTTC; CDR3aa: CSARGQGVSTQYF; j_gene: TRBJ2-5; abundance: .; d_gene: TRBD1; v_gene: TRBV20-1
CDR3nt: TGTGCCAGCAGTCGTGGGACCCATGGCTATAATTCACCCCTCCACTTT; CDR3aa: CASSRGTHGYNSPLHF; j_gene: TRBJ1-6; abundance: .; d_gene: .; v_gene: TRBV6-5
CDR3nt: TGCAGTGCTAGAGAACCGGGCAGGTTTCATGAGCAGTACTTC; CDR3aa: CSAREPGRFHEQYF; j_gene: TRBJ2-4; abundance: .; d_gene: .; v_gene: TRBV20-1
CDR3nt: TGTGCCAGCTGCGGGGACAGGGGGGCAACTAATGAAAAACTGTTTTTT; CDR3aa: CASCGDRGATNEKLFF; j_gene: TRBJ1-4; abundance: .; d_gene: TRBD1; v_gene: TRBV28
CDR3nt: TGCGCCAGCATCCGACTAGCGGGGGGGGACAATGGGCAGTTCTTC; CDR3aa: CASIRLAGGDNGQFF; j_gene: TRBJ2-1; abundance: .; d_gene: TRBD2; v_gene: TRBV5-1
CDR3nt: TGTGCCAGCAGTGAAGTATCAGGGGGCGAGCAGTACTTC; CDR3aa: CASSEVSGGEQYF; j_gene: TRBJ2-7; abundance: .; d_gene: TRBD1; v_gene: TRBV6-1
CDR3nt: TGTGCCAGCAGTTTAGCCAGGGGGGCCAATTCACCCCTCCACTTT; CDR3aa: CASSLARGANSPLHF; j_gene: TRBJ1-6; abundance: once; d_gene: TRBD1; v_gene: TRBV27
CDR3nt: TGCAGTGTCCCCACCGCCGGGACCCAGTACTTC; CDR3aa: CSVPTAGTQYF; j_gene: TRBJ2-5; abundance: .; d_gene: .; v_gene: TRBV20-1
CDR3nt: TGTGCCAGCAGCCAAGAATACGAGCAGTACTTC; CDR3aa: CASSQEYEQYF; j_gene: TRBJ2-7; abundance: few; d_gene: .; v_gene: TRBV3-1
CDR3nt: TGTGCCAGCAGTGAAGTAGCCTACAAGCAGTACTTC; CDR3aa: CASSEVAYKQYF; j_gene: TRBJ2-7; abundance: .; d_gene: .; v_gene: TRBV2
CDR3nt: TGCGCCAGCAGCCCTCAGACAGGACCCTACGAGCAGTACTTC; CDR3aa: CASSPQTGPYEQYF; j_gene: TRBJ2-7; abundance: .; d_gene: .; v_gene: TRBV4-1
CDR3nt: TGTGCCAGCAGCTTAGGGGGGGGCCGCACAGATACGCAGTATTTT; CDR3aa: CASSLGGGRTDTQYF; j_gene: TRBJ2-3; abundance: many; d_gene: .; v_gene: TRBV7-7
CDR3nt: TGTGCCACCAGTGATCACTTGAAAGGCGGCTACACCTTC; CDR3aa: CATSDHLKGGYTF; j_gene: TRBJ1-2; abundance: .; d_gene: .; v_gene: TRBV24-1
CDR3nt: TGCTGTGCGGACGTACTGGGACAGGTAGAGACCCAGTACTTC; CDR3aa: CCADVLGQVETQYF; j_gene: TRBJ2-5; abundance: .; d_gene: TRBD1; v_gene: TRBV20-1
CDR3nt: TGTGCCAGCTCACCAAGCCGGGACACCAATGAGCAGTTCTTC; CDR3aa: CASSPSRDTNEQFF; j_gene: TRBJ2-1; abundance: once; d_gene: .; v_gene: TRBV18
CDR3nt: TGCGCCAGCAGCACGGGACATCGAATCTACGAGCAGTACTTC; CDR3aa: CASSTGHRIYEQYF; j_gene: TRBJ2-7; abundance: few; d_gene: .; v_gene: TRBV5-1
CDR3nt: TGTGCCAGCAGCTGGGGTGACAGTTACTATGGCTACACCTTC; CDR3aa: CASSWGDSYYGYTF; j_gene: TRBJ1-2; abundance: .; d_gene: .; v_gene: TRBV5-5
CDR3nt: TGTGCCAGCAGCCAAGATGGGCTTTGGCTCAATGAGCAGTTCTTC; CDR3aa: CASSQDGLWLNEQFF; j_gene: TRBJ2-1; abundance: few; d_gene: .; v_gene: TRBV4-2
CDR3nt: TGCAGTGCTAGTGGGGGGGTCTACGAGCAGTACTTC; CDR3aa: CSASGGVYEQYF; j_gene: TRBJ2-7; abundance: once; d_gene: TRBD2; v_gene: TRBV20-1
CDR3nt: TGCGCCAGCAGCTTGGGACAGGGGGCGAAGACCCAGTACTTC; CDR3aa: CASSLGQGAKTQYF; j_gene: TRBJ2-5; abundance: .; d_gene: TRBD1; v_gene: TRBV5-1
CDR3nt: TGTGCCAGCAGCTCCGTCGGCGGGGGGCTAGATACGCAGTATTTT; CDR3aa: CASSSVGGGLDTQYF; j_gene: TRBJ2-3; abundance: .; d_gene: TRBD2; v_gene: TRBV11-2
CDR3nt: TGTGCCAGCATCCACAGGGGGCAAGGCTATGGCTACACCTTC; CDR3aa: CASIHRGQGYGYTF; j_gene: TRBJ1-2; abundance: .; d_gene: TRBD1; v_gene: TRBV2
CDR3nt: TGTGCCAGCAGCCCTAGGGGGCGAAGCACAGATACGCAGTATTTT; CDR3aa: CASSPRGRSTDTQYF; j_gene: TRBJ2-3; abundance: .; d_gene: TRBD1; v_gene: TRBV7-9
CDR3nt: TGTGCCAGCAGTGATGAGGGGGTGGGTGGCTACACCTTC; CDR3aa: CASSDEGVGGYTF; j_gene: TRBJ1-2; abundance: .; d_gene: .; v_gene: TRBV6-1
CDR3nt: TGCAGCGCCCGGGACGCCGGGCAAGAGACCCAGTACTTC; CDR3aa: CSARDAGQETQYF; j_gene: TRBJ2-5; abundance: many; d_gene: .; v_gene: TRBV20-1
CDR3nt: TGCAGTGGACTAGCGGGGGGGCACCAAGAGACCCAGTACTTC; CDR3aa: CSGLAGGHQETQYF; j_gene: TRBJ2-5; abundance: .; d_gene: TRBD2; v_gene: TRBV20-1
CDR3nt: TGCGCCAGCAGCTTGGAGGCCCGCACAGATACGCAGTATTTT; CDR3aa: CASSLEARTDTQYF; j_gene: TRBJ2-3; abundance: .; d_gene: .; v_gene: TRBV5-1
CDR3nt: TGCAGCGCCGAGAGGGCCTACGAGCAGTACTTC; CDR3aa: CSAERAYEQYF; j_gene: TRBJ2-7; abundance: few; d_gene: .; v_gene: TRBV29-1
CDR3nt: TGCAGTGCTGGACTAGCGGGTCTCCAAGAGACCCAGTACTTC; CDR3aa: CSAGLAGLQETQYF; j_gene: TRBJ2-5; abundance: .; d_gene: TRBD2; v_gene: TRBV20-1
CDR3nt: TGCAGTGCGCCGTCTCTAGCGGGGGAAAACATTCAGTACTTC; CDR3aa: CSAPSLAGENIQYF; j_gene: TRBJ2-4; abundance: .; d_gene: TRBD2; v_gene: TRBV20-1
CDR3nt: TGCGCCAGCAGCGCGGCGCAGACCTACGAGCAGTACTTC; CDR3aa: CASSAAQTYEQYF; j_gene: TRBJ2-7; abundance: .; d_gene: .; v_gene: TRBV5-1
CDR3nt: TGTGCCAGCTATAGGGGTGCGGACCAAGAGACCCAGTTCTTC; CDR3aa: CASYRGADQETQFF; j_gene: TRBJ2-1; abundance: .; d_gene: .; v_gene: TRBV6-5
CDR3nt: TGCAGCGTGGGAAAGCGGGAACCCTACGAGCAGTACTTC; CDR3aa: CSVGKREPYEQYF; j_gene: TRBJ2-7; abundance: .; d_gene: TRBD2; v_gene: TRBV29-1
CDR3nt: TGCAGCGTGGGGCCCAGGGGCGACTATGACTACACCTTC; CDR3aa: CSVGPRGDYDYTF; j_gene: TRBJ1-2; abundance: .; d_gene: .; v_gene: TRBV29-1